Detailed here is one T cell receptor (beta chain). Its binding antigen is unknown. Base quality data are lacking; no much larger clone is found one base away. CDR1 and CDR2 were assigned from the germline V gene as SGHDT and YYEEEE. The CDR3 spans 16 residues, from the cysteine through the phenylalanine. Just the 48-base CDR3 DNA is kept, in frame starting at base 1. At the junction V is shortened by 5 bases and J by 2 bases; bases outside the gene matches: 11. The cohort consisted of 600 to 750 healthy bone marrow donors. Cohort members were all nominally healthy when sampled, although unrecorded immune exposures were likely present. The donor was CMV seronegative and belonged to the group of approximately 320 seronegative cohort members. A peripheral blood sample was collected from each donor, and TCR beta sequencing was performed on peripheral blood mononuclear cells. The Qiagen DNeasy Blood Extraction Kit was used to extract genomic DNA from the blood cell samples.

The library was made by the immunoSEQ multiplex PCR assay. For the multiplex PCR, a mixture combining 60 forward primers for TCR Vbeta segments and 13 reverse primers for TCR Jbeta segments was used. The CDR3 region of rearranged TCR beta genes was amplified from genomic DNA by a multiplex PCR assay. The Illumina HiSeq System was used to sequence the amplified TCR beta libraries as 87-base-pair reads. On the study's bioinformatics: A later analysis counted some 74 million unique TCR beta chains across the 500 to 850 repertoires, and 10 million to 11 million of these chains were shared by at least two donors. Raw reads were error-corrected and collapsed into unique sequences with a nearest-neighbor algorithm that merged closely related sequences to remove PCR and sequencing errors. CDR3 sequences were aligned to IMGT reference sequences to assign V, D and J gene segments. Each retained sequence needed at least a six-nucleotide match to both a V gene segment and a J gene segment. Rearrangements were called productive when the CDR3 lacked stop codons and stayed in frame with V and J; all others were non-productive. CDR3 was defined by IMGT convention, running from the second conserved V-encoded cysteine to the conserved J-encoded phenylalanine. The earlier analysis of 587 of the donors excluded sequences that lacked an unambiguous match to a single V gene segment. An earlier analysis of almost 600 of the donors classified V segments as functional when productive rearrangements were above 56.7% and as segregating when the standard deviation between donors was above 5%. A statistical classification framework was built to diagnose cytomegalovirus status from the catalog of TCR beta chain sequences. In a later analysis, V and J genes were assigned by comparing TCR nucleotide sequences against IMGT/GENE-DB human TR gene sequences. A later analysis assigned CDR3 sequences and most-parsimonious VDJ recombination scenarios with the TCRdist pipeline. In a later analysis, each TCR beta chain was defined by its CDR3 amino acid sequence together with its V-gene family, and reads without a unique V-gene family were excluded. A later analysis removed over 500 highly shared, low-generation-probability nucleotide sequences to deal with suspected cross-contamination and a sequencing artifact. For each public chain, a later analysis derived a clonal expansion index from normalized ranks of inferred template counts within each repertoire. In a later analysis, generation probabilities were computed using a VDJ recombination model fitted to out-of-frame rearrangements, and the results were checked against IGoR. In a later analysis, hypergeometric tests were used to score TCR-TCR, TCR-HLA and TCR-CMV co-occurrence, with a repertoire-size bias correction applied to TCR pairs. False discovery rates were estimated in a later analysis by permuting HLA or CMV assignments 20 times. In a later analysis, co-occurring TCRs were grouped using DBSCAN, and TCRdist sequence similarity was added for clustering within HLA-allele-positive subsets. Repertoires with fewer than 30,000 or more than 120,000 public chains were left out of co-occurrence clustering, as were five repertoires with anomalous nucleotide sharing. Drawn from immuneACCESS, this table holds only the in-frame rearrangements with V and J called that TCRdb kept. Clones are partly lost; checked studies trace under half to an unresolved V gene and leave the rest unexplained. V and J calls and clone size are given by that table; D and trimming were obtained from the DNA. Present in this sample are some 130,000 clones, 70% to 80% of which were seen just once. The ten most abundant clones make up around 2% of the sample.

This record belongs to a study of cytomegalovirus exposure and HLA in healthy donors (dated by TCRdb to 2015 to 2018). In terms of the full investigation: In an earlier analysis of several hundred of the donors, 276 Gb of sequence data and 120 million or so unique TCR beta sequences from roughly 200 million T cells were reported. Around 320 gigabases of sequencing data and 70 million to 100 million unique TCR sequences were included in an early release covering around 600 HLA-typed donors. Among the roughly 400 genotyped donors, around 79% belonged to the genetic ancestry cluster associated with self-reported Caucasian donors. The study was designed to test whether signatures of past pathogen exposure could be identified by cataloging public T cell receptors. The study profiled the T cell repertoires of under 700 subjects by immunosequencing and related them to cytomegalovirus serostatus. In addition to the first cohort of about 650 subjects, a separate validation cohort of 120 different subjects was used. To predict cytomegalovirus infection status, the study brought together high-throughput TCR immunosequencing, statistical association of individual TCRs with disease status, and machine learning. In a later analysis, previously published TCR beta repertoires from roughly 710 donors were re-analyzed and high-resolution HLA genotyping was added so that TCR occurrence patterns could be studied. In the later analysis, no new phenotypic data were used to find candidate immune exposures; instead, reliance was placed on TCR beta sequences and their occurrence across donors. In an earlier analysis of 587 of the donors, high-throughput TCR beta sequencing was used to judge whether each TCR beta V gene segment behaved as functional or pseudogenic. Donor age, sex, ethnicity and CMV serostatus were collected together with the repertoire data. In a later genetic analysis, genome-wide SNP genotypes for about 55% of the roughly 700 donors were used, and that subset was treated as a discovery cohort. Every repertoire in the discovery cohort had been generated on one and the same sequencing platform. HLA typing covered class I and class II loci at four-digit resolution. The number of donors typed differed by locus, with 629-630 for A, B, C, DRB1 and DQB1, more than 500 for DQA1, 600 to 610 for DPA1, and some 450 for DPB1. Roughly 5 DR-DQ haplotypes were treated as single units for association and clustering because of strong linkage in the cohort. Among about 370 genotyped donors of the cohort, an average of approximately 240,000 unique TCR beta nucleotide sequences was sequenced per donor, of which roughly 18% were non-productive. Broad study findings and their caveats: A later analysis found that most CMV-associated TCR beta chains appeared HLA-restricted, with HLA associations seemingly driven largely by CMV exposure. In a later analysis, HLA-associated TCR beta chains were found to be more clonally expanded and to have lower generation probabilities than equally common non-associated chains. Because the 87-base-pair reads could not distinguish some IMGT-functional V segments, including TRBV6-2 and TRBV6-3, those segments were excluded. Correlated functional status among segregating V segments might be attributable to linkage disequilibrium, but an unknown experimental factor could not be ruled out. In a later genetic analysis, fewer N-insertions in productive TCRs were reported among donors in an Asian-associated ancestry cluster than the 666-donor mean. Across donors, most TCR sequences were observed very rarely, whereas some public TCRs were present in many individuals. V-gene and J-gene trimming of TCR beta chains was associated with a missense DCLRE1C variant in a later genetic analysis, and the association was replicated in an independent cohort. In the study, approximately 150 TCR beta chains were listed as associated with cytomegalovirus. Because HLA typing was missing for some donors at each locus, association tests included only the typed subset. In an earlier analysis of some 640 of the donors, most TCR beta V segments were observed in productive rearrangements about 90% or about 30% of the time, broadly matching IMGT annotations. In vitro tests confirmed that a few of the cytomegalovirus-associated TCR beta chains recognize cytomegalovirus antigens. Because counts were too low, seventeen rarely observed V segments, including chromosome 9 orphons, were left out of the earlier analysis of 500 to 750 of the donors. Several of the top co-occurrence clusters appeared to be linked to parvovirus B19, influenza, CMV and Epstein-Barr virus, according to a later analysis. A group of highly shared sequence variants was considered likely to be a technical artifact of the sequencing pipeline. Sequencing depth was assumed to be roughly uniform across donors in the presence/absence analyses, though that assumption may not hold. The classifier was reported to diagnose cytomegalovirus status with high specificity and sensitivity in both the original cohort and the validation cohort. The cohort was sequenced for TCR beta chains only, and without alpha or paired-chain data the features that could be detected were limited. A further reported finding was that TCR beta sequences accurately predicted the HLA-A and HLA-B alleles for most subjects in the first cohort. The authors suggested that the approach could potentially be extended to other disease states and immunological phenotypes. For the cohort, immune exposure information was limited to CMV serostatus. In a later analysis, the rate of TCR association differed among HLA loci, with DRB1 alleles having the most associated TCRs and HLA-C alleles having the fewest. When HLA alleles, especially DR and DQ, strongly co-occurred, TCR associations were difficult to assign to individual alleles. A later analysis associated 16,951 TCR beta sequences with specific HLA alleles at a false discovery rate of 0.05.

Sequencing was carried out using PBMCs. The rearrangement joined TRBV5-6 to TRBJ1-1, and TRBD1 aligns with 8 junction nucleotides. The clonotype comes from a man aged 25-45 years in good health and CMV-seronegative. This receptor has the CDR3 CASRAGGAWSNTEAFF. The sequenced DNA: TGTGCCAGCAGGGCAGGGGGCGCCTGGTCAAACACTGAAGCTTTCTTT.